This is a list of T cell receptor beta chains from one sample in a study of molecular identifiers for immune sequencing clone quantification. TCRdb re-called the PCR reads through MiXCR, storing one row per CDR3 protein. This sample carries approximately 500,000 distinct CDR3 sequences, over 20% of them seen once, and the ten largest clones take roughly 0.81%. Sequencing input: naive CD8+ T cells from blood, with Jurkat cell RNA spiked in. These TCRs come from a human donor in good health. Some libraries in this study had Jurkat cell RNA spiked in. Both conserved end residues are part of each CDR3.

j_gene | v_gene | CDR3aa
TRBJ2-4 | TRBV7-9 | CASSSPTANIQYF
TRBJ1-4 | TRBV5-4 | CASSWDAATNEKLFF
TRBJ2-6 | TRBV6-2/TRBV6-3 | CASSYRTGGGSF
TRBJ2-3 | TRBV27 | CASSSGGGADTQYF
TRBJ1-2 | TRBV7-9 | CASSNGGDDYGYTF
TRBJ1-1 | TRBV6-5 | CASTSGTANTEAFF
TRBJ2-7 | TRBV7-9 | CASSSAGPIIHHPSSYEQYF
TRBJ2-1 | TRBV7-9 | CASSRLDEGEQFF
TRBJ2-4 | TRBV5-1 | CASSPAPLQGTENIQYF
TRBJ2-5 | TRBV2 | CASSEGTTSPQETQYF
TRBJ1-1 | TRBV9 | CASSHRVFTEAFF
TRBJ2-5 | TRBV9 | CASSVGTSGQGTQYF
TRBJ2-7 | TRBV28 | CASSFFAQPSDEQYF
TRBJ2-3 | TRBV6-5 | CASSSPGLSTDTQYF
TRBJ1-1 | TRBV2 | CASQPGPMNTEAFF
TRBJ1-1 | TRBV5-1 | CASSLARGFAEAFF
TRBJ2-6 | TRBV30 | CAWTDGLGSGANVLTF
TRBJ1-5 | TRBV19 | CASTGARQPQHF
TRBJ2-2 | TRBV12-3/TRBV12-4 | CASSLAGAFSGELFF
TRBJ2-7 | TRBV7-9 | CASSSEGQGNYEQYF
TRBJ2-5 | TRBV9 | CASSEGSSGSGETQYF
TRBJ2-1 | TRBV10-1 | CASSESLTGGKSGEQFF
TRBJ2-1 | TRBV24-1 | CATSDLESNNEQFF
TRBJ2-5 | TRBV20-1 | CSAKELGVVQETQYF
TRBJ1-3 | TRBV4-1 | CASSQDFRHCYF
TRBJ1-1 | TRBV18 | CASSPSRGGQDTEAFF
TRBJ2-2 | TRBV15 | CATSRVLDRGYTGELFF
TRBJ1-6 | TRBV6-1 | CASSEASYRVGNSPLHF
TRBJ1-1 | TRBV30 | CAWRTDGQNTEAFF
TRBJ1-5 | TRBV19 | CASSISFPAQGHQPQHF
TRBJ2-1 | TRBV4-3 | CASSQRGDEQFF
TRBJ2-5 | TRBV3-1 | CASSQSQIGQKLQETQYF
TRBJ1-1 | TRBV20-1 | CSAHRGDTEAFF
TRBJ1-5 | TRBV15 | CATTGEPNGNQPQHF
TRBJ2-7 | TRBV3-2 | CAANPSWTTYEQYF
TRBJ2-6 | TRBV12-3/TRBV12-4 | CASSFTGTGKRSGANVLTF
TRBJ2-7 | TRBV28 | CASSLNPLAVLTYEQYF
TRBJ2-3 | TRBV4-1 | CASSQSRGLSDTQYF
TRBJ2-3 | TRBV5-1 | CASTLGGRRDTQYF
TRBJ2-3 | TRBV2 | CASSEYYTDTQYF
TRBJ2-5 | TRBV6-6 | CASSPNGDLGAGLETQYF
TRBJ2-7 | TRBV20-1 | CSAGRNYF
TRBJ2-7 | TRBV9 | CASSVEDSPYEQYF
TRBJ2-1 | TRBV7-9 | CASSLVPDSTLGFKPGQFF
TRBJ2-3 | TRBV19 | CASKAWGEHTDTQYF